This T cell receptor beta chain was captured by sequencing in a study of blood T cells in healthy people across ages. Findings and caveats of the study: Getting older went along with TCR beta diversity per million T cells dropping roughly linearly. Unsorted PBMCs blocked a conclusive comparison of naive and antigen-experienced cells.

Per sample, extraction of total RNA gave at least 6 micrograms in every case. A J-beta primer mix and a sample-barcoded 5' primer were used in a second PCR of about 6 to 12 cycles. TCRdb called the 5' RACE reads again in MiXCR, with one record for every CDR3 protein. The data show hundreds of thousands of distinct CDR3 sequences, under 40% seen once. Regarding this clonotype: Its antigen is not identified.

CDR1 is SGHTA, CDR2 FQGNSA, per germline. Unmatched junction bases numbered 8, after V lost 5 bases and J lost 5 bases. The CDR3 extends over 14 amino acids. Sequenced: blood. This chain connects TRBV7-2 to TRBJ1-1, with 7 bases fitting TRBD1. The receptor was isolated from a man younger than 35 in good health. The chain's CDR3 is CASSAQGRGTEAFF. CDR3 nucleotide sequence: TGTGCCAGCAGCGCACAGGGGAGGGGGACTGAAGCTTTCTTT. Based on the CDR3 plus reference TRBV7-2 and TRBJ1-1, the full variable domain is GAGVSQSPSNKVTEKGKDVELRCDPISGHTALYWYRQSLGQGLEFLIYFQGNSAPDKSGLPSDRFSAERTGGSVSTLTIQRTQQEDSAVYLCASSAQGRGTEAFFGQGTRLTVV.